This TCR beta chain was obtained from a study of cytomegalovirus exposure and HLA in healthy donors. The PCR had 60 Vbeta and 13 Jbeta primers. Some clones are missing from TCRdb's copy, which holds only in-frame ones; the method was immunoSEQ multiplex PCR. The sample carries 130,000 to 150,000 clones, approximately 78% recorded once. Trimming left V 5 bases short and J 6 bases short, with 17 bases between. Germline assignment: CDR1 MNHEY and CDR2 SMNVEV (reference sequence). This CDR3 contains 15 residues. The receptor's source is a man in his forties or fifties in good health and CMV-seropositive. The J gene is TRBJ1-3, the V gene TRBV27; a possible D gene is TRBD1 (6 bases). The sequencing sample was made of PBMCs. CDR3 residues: CASSPLNGQSNTIYF. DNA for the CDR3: TGTGCCAGCAGTCCCCTGAATGGACAGTCAAACACCATATATTTT.